This record concerns one T cell receptor beta chain sequence. This specimen comes from a study of T cell changes during pregnancy in multiple sclerosis. Measured with immunoSEQ multiplex PCR; TCRdb has only the in-frame clones, and not every one. Among some 38,000 clones listed, around nine tenths were seen once. With V trimmed by 5 bases and J by 2 bases, 8 bases remained unmatched. The CDR3 is 15 residues long. The germline gives CDR1 ENHRY, CDR2 SYGVKD. The source material was CD4+ T cells from peripheral blood mononuclear cells, sampled in the second trimester of pregnancy. The chain combines TRBV10-3 with TRBJ2-7; 8 nucleotides align to TRBD1. The sequence came from a female donor in good health, enrolled as a control in a pregnancy study. DNA for the CDR3: TGTGCCATCAGTACCGACAGGGGCAACACCTACGAGCAGTACTTC. It codes for CAISTDRGNTYEQYF.